One sample yielded the 8 T cell receptor beta chains listed below, sequenced in a study of T-cell memory formation after mild COVID-19. A single record per CDR3 protein comes from TCRdb applying MiXCR to the 5' RACE reads. The profile shows hundreds of thousands of distinct CDR3 sequences, 28% of them singletons. Sequencing was carried out using PBMCs or a T cell subset sorted from them (not recorded which). Receptors were obtained from an adult woman who had mild COVID-19 (a few samples of this study predate the infection). Cell type and time point are not known.

V is TRBV27 and J is TRBJ2-7; no definite D call. The germline V and J ends were trimmed by 3 bases and 3 bases, with 9 bases remaining between them. The CDR3 covers 13 residues. In germline, CDR1 is MNHEY, CDR2 SMNVEV (reference sequence). CDR3 protein: CASSFFRDYEQYF. The CDR3 nucleotides are TGTGCCAGCAGTTTCTTCAGAGACTACGAGCAGTACTTC.

The CDR3 loop reads CSVGDSGVQFF. The CDR3 bases are TGCAGCGTGGGGGACTCCGGGGTGCAGTTCTTC. The V call is TRBV29-1, the J call TRBJ2-1; D perhaps matches TRBD2 (6 bases). This CDR3 comprises 11 residues. Germline V gene sequence: CDR1 SQVTM, CDR2 ANQGSEA. V shed 6 bases and J shed 12 bases, with 15 bases lying between them.

CDR3 region: CATSDSGTRIEQYF. The CDR3 DNA sequence: TGTGCCACCAGTGATTCCGGGACAAGGATCGAGCAGTACTTC. The V gene is TRBV24-1, the J gene TRBJ2-7; D is possibly TRBD1 (6 bases). The CDR3 sequence is 14 residues long. Trimming pared 2 bases from V and 6 bases from J, leaving 13 bases between. From germline, CDR1 is KGHDR and CDR2 SFDVKD.

V gene TRBV12-3 or TRBV12-4 combines with J gene TRBJ2-2; D may match TRBD1 or TRBD2 (5 bases each). The CDR3 length is 14 residues. The V and J ends lost 4 bases and 3 bases respectively, with 9 bases between them. The CDR3 here is CASSWDGYTGELFF. The CDR3 region has the DNA TGTGCCAGCAGTTGGGACGGATACACCGGGGAGCTGTTTTTT.

The sample holds a few counts of this clonotype. The chain couples TRBV7-2 to TRBJ2-5; unclear D gene. This CDR3 contains 15 residues. The V end was cut by 3 bases, the J end by 3 bases, with 14 bases between. The germline V gene encodes CDR1 SGHTA and CDR2 FQGNSA. The CDR3 sequence is CASSFLGSFKETQYF. The DNA for the CDR3 is TGTGCCAGCAGCTTTCTAGGCAGCTTTAAAGAGACCCAGTACTTC. The full variable domain, rest sourced from reference TRBV7-2 and TRBJ2-5, is GAGVSQSPSNKVTEKGKDVELRCDPISGHTALYWYRQSLGQGLEFLIYFQGNSAPDKSGLPSDRFSAERTGGSVSTLTIQRTQQEDSAVYLCASSFLGSFKETQYFGPGTRLLVL.

Only a few counts were recorded for this clonotype. The V call is TRBV11-3, the J call TRBJ2-7; D uncertain. From germline, CDR1 is SGHNT and CDR2 YENEEA. V dropped 5 bases and J dropped 0 bases, with 23 bases sitting between them. This CDR3 has 18 residues. The CDR3 bases are TGTGCCAGCAGCCCCTCGGTGGGTTTCGCCTCGAGCTCCTACGAGCAGTACTTC. Its protein product is CASSPSVGFASSSYEQYF. The complete variable domain, with remaining parts taken from reference TRBV11-3 and TRBJ2-7, reads EAGVVQSPRYKIIEKKQPVAFWCNPISGHNTLYWYLQNLGQGPELLIRYENEEAVDDSQLPKDRFSAERLKGVDSTLKIQPAELGDSAVYLCASSPSVGFASSSYEQYFGPGTRLTVT.

The rearrangement joins TRBV2 to TRBJ2-1; D remains ambiguous. This CDR3 spans 13 amino acids. With 6 bases removed from V and 5 bases from J, the gap between germline ends came to 11 bases. Germline loops: CDR1 SNHLY, CDR2 FYNNEI. CDR3 nucleotide sequence: TGTGCCAGCAGCATCGGGCCTAACAATGAGCAGTTCTTC. Amino acid sequence: CASSIGPNNEQFF.

This rearrangement joins TRBV9 to TRBJ2-7, with TRBD2 matching over 12 bases. The CDR3 runs 18 residues. Germline lookup yields CDR1 SGDLS and CDR2 YYNGEE. J was trimmed by 4 bases and V by 0 bases; bases with no gene match: 11. Written as DNA, the CDR3 is TGTGCCAGCAGCGTAGGGGCTAGCGGGAGGGATGCCCATTACGAGCAGTACTTC. Amino acids: CASSVGASGRDAHYEQYF.